This T cell receptor beta chain was captured by sequencing in a study of blood T cell repertoires in COVID-19 (dated by TCRdb to the early 2020s). About the investigation overall: Samples covering the acute and convalescent phases of COVID-19 were provided by collaborators in the United States, Italy and Spain. The prospective study material was composed of cDNA or gDNA derived from T cells, B-cell-depleted T cells, or PBMCs. The dataset comprised deeply sampled blood TCRbeta repertoires from subjects exposed to, actively infected with, or recovered from COVID-19. A freely available public database, intended as a resource for researchers studying the immune response to SARS-CoV-2, is where the repertoires were released. The samples were drawn from the first 160 participants of the ongoing ImmuneRACE study and from 1,200 or so subjects provided by 6 global collaborators. The sample metadata nearly always contained a de-identified subject ID, COVID-19 status, age in years and sex. Where available, HLA class I and class II types were taken from metadata supplied by the sample provider and were not determined by assay-based typing.

General conclusions and limits of the study: How much clinical and demographic metadata was included differed by source and by participant, and the metadata was provided uncurated.

TCRbeta CDR3 regions were amplified from genomic DNA by means of the immunoSEQ Assay, a bias-controlled multiplex PCR. The paper's data handling went like this. Within the assay, amplification of reference gene primers was used to estimate how many nucleated cells each sample contained. Sequence reads were collapsed and filtered to measure the absolute abundance of every unique TCRbeta CDR3 rearrangement. For each sample, productive Simpson clonality was calculated as the square root of Simpson's diversity index across productive rearrangements. Drawn from immuneACCESS, this table holds only the in-frame rearrangements with V and J called that TCRdb kept. Clones are partly lost; checked studies trace under half to an unresolved V gene and leave the rest unexplained. V and J calls and clone size are those listed in that table; D and trimming were worked out from the DNA. The sample data list approximately 64,000 clones, and over 75% of these were observed just once. Of the sample, approximately 3.9% falls within the top ten clones.

V sheds 4 bases and J sheds 2 bases, leaving 8 bases between their ends. The germline V gene yields SGHDN for CDR1 and FVKESK for CDR2. The CDR3 holds 13 amino acids from the cysteine to the phenylalanine. The DNA shown is the 39-base CDR3, in frame from base 1. The collaborating institutions used their own protocols to collect whole blood in K2EDTA tubes. Collaborator samples were shipped for TCRbeta analysis as frozen whole blood, isolated PBMCs, or DNA extracted from either sample type. To note about this clone: Its antigen remains unidentified. The input lacks base qualities; no much larger clone sits a single base away.

This clonotype was sampled from a man in his 70s with acute or convalescent COVID-19. What was sequenced was peripheral blood. Recombination linked TRBV14 to TRBJ1-2; matching of 6 bases hints at TRBD1 as the D gene. This receptor carries the CDR3 CASSPGQNYGYTF. The base sequence is TGTGCCAGCAGCCCCGGACAGAACTATGGCTACACCTTC.